This passage covers 18 T cell receptor beta chains from one sample sequenced in a study of regulatory T cells in long-lasting Graves disease. In building TCR beta libraries, iRepertoire HTBI primers were used together with Arm-PCR of CDR3 regions. TCRdb re-derived calls from the multiplex PCR reads in MiXCR, one entry per CDR3 protein. The data hold some 320,000 distinct CDR3 sequences, with about 18% observed a single time. Time point of the sample: newly diagnosed GD, antithyroid drugs for less than 3 months. Construction of the TCR library relied on RNA isolated from PBMCs. The specimen was peripheral blood mononuclear cells (PBMCs), collected at new diagnosis, from a patient treated with antithyroid drugs. All receptors come from a female donor with Graves disease.

The sample holds many counts of this clonotype. The gene calls are TRBV12-3 or TRBV12-4 and TRBJ2-1; 8 bases fit TRBD2. V was pared by 7 bases and J by 4 bases, with 15 bases of the junction left unmatched. The CDR3 contains 17 residues. The CDR3 here is CASTETEGSSGYNEQFF. The CDR3 DNA follows: TGTGCCAGCACCGAAACAGAGGGCTCTAGCGGGTACAATGAGCAGTTCTTC.

The table lists this clonotype with many counts. The chain has TRBV20-1 and TRBJ2-7, with a possible D match to TRBD1 (6 bases). V shed 3 bases and J shed 0 bases, with 12 bases lying between them. CDR3 length equals 14 residues. Germline CDR1 and CDR2: DFQATT and SNEGSKA (reference sequence). For the CDR3, the DNA is TGCAGTGCTAGTAGGGACATAATCTCCTACGAGCAGTACTTC. As protein: CSASRDIISYEQYF.

This clonotype was detected only a few times. The V call is TRBV19, the J call TRBJ2-3; D uncertain. CDR1 is LNHDA, CDR2 SQIVND, per germline (reference sequence). This CDR3 is 13 amino acids long. Trimming took off 7 bases at V and 3 bases at J, with 11 bases between the two ends. The CDR3 sequence: CASKIGSTDTQYF. The CDR3 nucleotides are TGTGCCAGTAAAATTGGGTCGACAGATACGCAGTATTTT.

Notes on this clonotype: Given a much more abundant clone one base away, this may be a read error. The chain carries TRBV5-6 and TRBJ2-1, with D uncertain. The CDR3 loop spans 13 amino acids. Germline V gives CDR1 SGHDT, CDR2 YYEEEE. V lost 2 bases to trimming and J lost 10 bases, with 13 bases between them. The CDR3 coding sequence is TGTGCCAGCAGCTTTTTCCGGAGCTACGAGCAGTTCTTC. This sequence encodes CASSFFRSYEQFF.

This clonotype showed up many times. V usage is TRBV2 and J usage is TRBJ2-3; TRBD2 matches 7 bases. J lost 5 bases, V lost 8 bases, and 16 bases had no gene match. The CDR3 spans 16 residues. Per germline, CDR1 SNHLY and CDR2 FYNNEI. The CDR3 DNA follows: TGTGCCAGCCGGGTCTTGGCGGGAGCCCCGCGAGATACGCAGTATTTT. Residues: CASRVLAGAPRDTQYF.

This clonotype was counted at least ten times. This chain connects TRBV6-1 to TRBJ2-7; D not resolved. V lost 6 bases to trimming and J lost 2 bases, with 11 bases between them. CDR3 length equals 13 residues. Germline loops: CDR1 MNHNS, CDR2 SASEGT. CDR3: CASRRNGPYEQYF. Here the CDR3 DNA reads TGTGCCAGCAGGCGGAACGGTCCCTACGAGCAGTACTTC.

This chain uses TRBV7-6 with TRBJ1-1; D gene ambiguous. Per the germline V gene, CDR1 is SGHVS and CDR2 is FNYEAQ. Trimming shortened V by 3 bases and J by 0 bases, and 8 bases separated the two germline ends. The CDR3 consists of 14 residues. In nucleotides, the CDR3 is TGTGCCAGCAGCTTGGGTTACTTGAACACTGAAGCTTTCTTT. Its protein product is CASSLGYLNTEAFF.

This clonotype was seen at least ten times. J is TRBJ1-2 and V is TRBV5-5, with TRBD1 as a possible D gene (6 bases). This CDR3 is 14 amino acids long. The V gene lost 2 bases and the J gene lost 4 bases, with 12 bases spanning the gap. Germline CDR1 is SGHKS and CDR2 is YYEKEE (reference sequence). The CDR3 spells CASSFGGGVYGYTF. CDR3 nucleotide sequence: TGTGCCAGCAGCTTCGGGGGGGGCGTCTATGGCTACACCTTC. The full variable domain, with the rest looked up from reference TRBV5-5 and TRBJ1-2, is DAGVTQSPTHLIKTRGQQVTLRCSPISGHKSVSWYQQVLGQGPQFIFQYYEKEERGRGNFPDRFSARQFPNYSSELNVNALLLGDSALYLCASSFGGGVYGYTFGSGTRLTVV.

This clonotype was counted at least ten times. The chain combines TRBV10-2 with TRBJ1-1; D gene uncertain. Looked up from germline, CDR1 is WSHSY and CDR2 is SAAADI. Trimming took off 3 bases at V and 2 bases at J, with 4 bases between the two ends. The CDR3 consists of 12 residues. DNA for the CDR3: TGCGCCAGCAGTGACCTCAACACTGAAGCTTTCTTT. Translated, it gives CASSDLNTEAFF.

This clonotype was counted ten times or more. The J gene is TRBJ1-1, the V gene TRBV7-9; no clear D gene. CDR3 length: 10 residues. The germline V gene encodes CDR1 SEHNR and CDR2 FQNEAQ (reference sequence). Trimming took off 8 bases at V and 5 bases at J, with 6 bases between the two ends. The CDR3: CASRRTEAFF. CDR3 bases: TGTGCCAGCCGGAGGACTGAAGCTTTCTTT.

This clonotype has at least ten counts. The chain links TRBV12-3 or TRBV12-4 to TRBJ2-7; weak D call: TRBD2 (5 bases). The V end lost 3 bases, the J end lost 5 bases, and 17 bases lay between the germline ends. The CDR3 has 15 residues. The CDR3 here is CASSLRRASTHEQYF. As DNA, the CDR3 is TGTGCCAGCAGTTTGAGGCGGGCTTCGACCCACGAGCAGTACTTC.

This clonotype has a count of ten or more. J is TRBJ2-4 and V is TRBV7-8; D not resolved. The germline V gene has CDR1 SGHVS and CDR2 FQNEAQ. V shed 1 base and J shed 0 bases, with 13 bases lying between them. The CDR3 covers 17 residues. The CDR3 coding sequence is TGTGCCAGCAGCTTAGAAGGCGGCTCGGGAGCCAAAAACATTCAGTACTTC. Its translation: CASSLEGGSGAKNIQYF.

A word on this clonotype: A read error is possible here, since a much larger clone lies one base away. This sequence joins TRBV28 and TRBJ2-7, with D perhaps TRBD1 (5 bases). The CDR3 loop spans 15 amino acids. The V gene's germline CDR1 is MDHEN and CDR2 SYDVKM. DNA for the CDR3: TGTGCCAGCAGTGAGGACATTTCCCACTCCTACGGGCAGTACTTC. Translated: CASSEDISHSYGQYF.

This clonotype was detected many times. The chain couples TRBV10-3 to TRBJ2-1, with 8 bases aligning to TRBD2. The germline CDR1 and CDR2 sequences are ENHRY and SYGVKD. The CDR3 is 13 residues long. The V gene end was trimmed by 4 bases and the J gene end by 7 bases; junction bases not matched to a gene: 3. The DNA of the CDR3 is TGTGCCATCAGTGGGACTAGCACTAATGAGCAGTTCTTC. It yields the protein CAISGTSTNEQFF.

This clonotype appeared a few times. The chain carries TRBV6-2 or TRBV6-3 and TRBJ1-5, with D perhaps TRBD1 (5 bases). This CDR3 spans 14 amino acids. In germline, CDR1 is MNHEY, CDR2 SVGEGT. With 9 bases removed from V and 7 bases from J, the gap between germline ends came to 19 bases. The DNA for the CDR3 is TGTGCCAGTTCCGGTGGGGGAGCAGGCCAGCCCCAGCATTTT. It specifies CASSGGGAGQPQHF.

This clonotype was seen at least ten times. The chain couples TRBV6-2 or TRBV6-3 to TRBJ2-7; the D gene is possibly TRBD2 (5 bases). The CDR3 extends over 14 amino acids. Per the germline V gene, CDR1 is MNHEY and CDR2 is SVGEGT. V gave up 4 bases and J gave up 3 bases, with 13 bases separating them. CDR3 coding DNA: TGTGCCAGCAGTTCCTATGACCGGGACTACGAGCAGTACTTC. This codes for CASSSYDRDYEQYF.

This clonotype was observed many times. This chain joins TRBV28 and TRBJ2-5; possible D gene TRBD2, 5 bases. V lost 5 bases, J lost 4 bases, and 17 bases lay in between. This CDR3 contains 15 residues. Germline V lookup: CDR1 MDHEN, CDR2 SYDVKM. This CDR3 is CASSPTTSLAETQYF. DNA for the CDR3: TGTGCCAGCAGTCCCACGACAAGCCTAGCAGAGACCCAGTACTTC.

This clonotype was counted ten times or more. This sequence joins TRBV7-8 and TRBJ1-4, with no clear D. The CDR3 runs 15 residues. Per germline, CDR1 SGHVS and CDR2 FQNEAQ. Trimming took 3 bases from V and 4 from J, leaving 12 bases between them. DNA for the CDR3: TGTGCCAGCAGCTTCTTGGGTCAAGATAATGAAAAACTGTTTTTT. It specifies CASSFLGQDNEKLFF.